Shown below are 26 T cell receptor beta chains from a single sample sequenced in a study of cytomegalovirus exposure and HLA in healthy donors (dated by TCRdb to between 2016 and 2019). The library was built by means of the immunoSEQ multiplex PCR assay. TCRdb re-hosts the immuneACCESS table, in-frame sequences only. Its copies lack some clones; in the studies checked, an unresolved V gene accounts for under half of them, and the cause for the rest is not known. The sample table shows roughly 73,000 clones, and around 94% are seen once. Of the sample, around 1.5% falls within the top ten clones. Sequencing was carried out using PBMCs. The origin of the receptors is a man younger than 35 in good health and CMV-seropositive.

The chain couples TRBV19 to TRBJ1-3, with 8 bases that match TRBD1. Per the germline V gene, CDR1 is LNHDA and CDR2 is SQIVND (reference sequence). Trimming at V came to 9 bases and at J to 0 bases, leaving 10 bases not matched to a gene. The CDR3 is 16 amino acids. The CDR3 DNA sequence: TGTGCCAGAACCCCTACCGGGACAGGCTCTGGAAACACCATATATTTT. As protein: CARTPTGTGSGNTIYF.

The table lists this clone with a count of one. Here the CDR3 reads CASSVGDTQYF. The CDR3 DNA reads TGCGCCAGCAGTGTCGGGGATACGCAGTATTTT. The chain is built from TRBV10-2 and TRBJ2-3; D is unresolved. Germline CDR1 is WSHSY and CDR2 is SAAADI. Trimming removed 4 bases at V and 6 bases at J, with 5 bases between. The CDR3 has 11 residues.

The rearrangement joins TRBV6-5 to TRBJ1-2, with 11 bases matching TRBD1. The V and J ends lost 5 bases and 5 bases, in that order; junction bases with no gene match: 7. This CDR3 is built from 15 residues. CDR1 and CDR2 from the germline V gene are MNHEY and SVGAGI. This CDR3 is CASSTRTGGQYGYTF. The CDR3 DNA follows: TGTGCCAGCAGTACCCGGACAGGGGGCCAATATGGCTACACCTTC.

This chain connects TRBV7-3 to TRBJ2-1; possibly TRBD1 for D (5 bases). The V gene lost 2 bases and the J gene lost 1 base, with 6 bases spanning the gap. The CDR3 extends over 14 amino acids. CDR1 and CDR2 from the germline V gene are SGHTA and FQGTGA. The CDR3 here is CASSLDRSYNEQFF. As DNA, the CDR3 is TGTGCCAGCAGCTTAGACAGATCCTACAATGAGCAGTTCTTC.

The rearrangement links TRBV25-1 to TRBJ2-7, with 9 bases lining up with TRBD1. After removal of 6 bases from V and 3 bases from J, the junction contained 9 bases not matched to a gene. The CDR3 runs 15 residues. Per the germline V gene, CDR1 is MGHDK and CDR2 is SYGVNS. CDR3 loop: CASSPRQGGSYEQYF. The CDR3 nucleotides read TGTGCCAGCAGCCCAAGACAGGGGGGTAGCTACGAGCAGTACTTC.

The gene calls are TRBV5-1 and TRBJ1-1; perhaps TRBD1 as D (6 bases). The CDR3 covers 14 residues. V was clipped by 4 bases and J by 0 bases, with 10 bases between them. Germline V lookup: CDR1 SGHRS, CDR2 YFSETQ. The DNA for the CDR3 is TGCGCCAGCAGCGGCGGACAGATGAACACTGAAGCTTTCTTT. Protein product: CASSGGQMNTEAFF.

This clone was picked up one time. J is TRBJ1-2 and V is TRBV10-3; D not certain. The CDR3 is made up of 14 amino acids. CDR1 ENHRY and CDR2 SYGVKD come from the germline V gene. V shed 0 bases and J shed 10 bases, with 15 bases lying between them. CDR3 amino acids: CAISESQVGSHYTF. The CDR3 DNA reads TGTGCCATCAGTGAGTCTCAGGTTGGCTCCCACTACACCTTC.

This clone has only one observation. The chain combines TRBV5-1 with TRBJ2-2, with TRBD2 as a possible D gene (6 bases). The length of the CDR3 is 16 residues. V lost 0 bases and J 2 bases, leaving 11 bases between the germline ends. CDR1 and CDR2 (germline): SGHRS, YFSETQ. The CDR3 here is CASSLVEGGNTGELFF. CDR3 DNA: TGCGCCAGCAGCTTGGTTGAGGGAGGAAACACCGGGGAGCTGTTTTTT.

The V and J genes are TRBV7-9 and TRBJ1-1; D is uncertain. The CDR3 loop spans 14 amino acids. Germline V gene lookup returns CDR1 SEHNR and CDR2 FQNEAQ (reference sequence). Trimming shortened V by 5 bases and J by 1 base, and 11 bases separated the two germline ends. The CDR3 DNA reads as TGTGCCAGCAGCCCCCACAGCAAGAACACTGAAGCTTTCTTT. This translates into CASSPHSKNTEAFF.

This clone has just one count. The rearrangement uses TRBV7-2 and TRBJ1-2, with D possibly matching TRBD1 (6 bases). Germline loops: CDR1 SGHTA, CDR2 FQGNSA. The CDR3 is 15 residues long. V lost 5 bases to trimming and J lost 0 bases, with 13 bases between them. CDR3 nucleotides: TGTGCCAGCAGCGCCTTACAGGGAGCTAACTATGGCTACACCTTC. This sequence encodes CASSALQGANYGYTF.

Notes on this clone: At one end, the junction sequence differs from germline, possibly due to a read error. The J gene is TRBJ1-1, the V gene TRBV7-7, with D hard to call. Germline values: CDR1 SSHAT, CDR2 FNYEAQ (reference sequence). The CDR3 totals 13 residues. CDR3 protein: CASSPRHDTEAFF. The CDR3 DNA sequence: TGTGCTAGCAGCCCGCGGCACGACACTGAAGCTTTCTTT.

This chain links TRBV5-4 with TRBJ1-5; no clear D gene. V lost 3 bases and J lost 7, with 14 bases in between. Per germline, CDR1 SGHNT and CDR2 YYREEE (reference sequence). The CDR3 spans 14 residues. The CDR3 DNA is TGTGCCAGCAGCTCATCACCCGTAGAACAGCCCCAGCATTTT. The encoded protein is CASSSSPVEQPQHF.

The chain employs TRBV5-1 and TRBJ2-7, with 11 positions matching TRBD2. Germline V CDR1 and CDR2: SGHRS, YFSETQ. CDR3 size: 15 residues. V dropped 4 bases and J dropped 2; count of bases not matched to a gene: 5. CDR3 sequence reads: CASSPGLADPYEQYF. Written as DNA, the CDR3 is TGCGCCAGCAGCCCGGGACTAGCGGACCCCTACGAGCAGTACTTC.

The genes are TRBV30 and TRBJ2-2; D is ambiguous. The CDR3 is made up of 13 amino acids. Germline CDR1 is GTSNPN and CDR2 is SVGIG (reference sequence). V lost 4 bases and J lost 4, with 10 bases in between. Here the CDR3 DNA reads TGTGCCTGGACCCTAGGCGTCACCGGGGAGCTGTTTTTT. Its translation is CAWTLGVTGELFF.

The chain couples TRBV14 to TRBJ2-6; a possible D gene is TRBD1 (6 bases). Germline values: CDR1 SGHDN, CDR2 FVKESK. The CDR3 loop spans 16 amino acids. Trimming left V 4 bases short and J 3 bases short, with 13 bases between. The DNA for the CDR3 is TGTGCCAGCAGCCCGGTAGGGGGTGGTGGGGCCAACGTCCTGACTTTC. It encodes CASSPVGGGGANVLTF.

CDR3 region: CASSSIGGSLEQFF. As DNA, the CDR3 is TGTGCCAGCAGCTCGATTGGCGGGAGTCTTGAGCAGTTCTTC. The chain recombines TRBV7-6 with TRBJ2-1; 7 bases line up with TRBD2. Trimming took 4 bases from V and 9 from J; bases not matched to a gene: 9. Germline CDR1 and CDR2: SGHVS and FNYEAQ. This CDR3 contains 14 residues.

This clone came up once. This chain links TRBV6-5 with TRBJ1-5; 8 bases are shared with TRBD1. V gave up 4 bases and J gave up 6 bases; unmatched junction bases: 11. From germline, CDR1 is MNHEY and CDR2 SVGAGI. This CDR3 contains 16 residues. For the CDR3, the DNA is TGTGCCAGCAGTTCCCTTGGACAGGGCCTAGCTCAGCCCCAGCATTTT. The encoded protein is CASSSLGQGLAQPQHF.

The J gene is TRBJ2-5, the V gene TRBV6-6, with no clear D. Trimming stripped 0 bases from V and 4 bases from J, with 9 bases between. This CDR3 region has 14 residues. Germline V gene data show CDR1 as MNHNY and CDR2 as SVGAGI (reference sequence). CDR3 protein: CASSYSSPPETQYF. The CDR3 DNA reads as TGTGCCAGCAGTTACTCGAGTCCTCCAGAGACCCAGTACTTC.

The CDR3 sequence is CASRMASRTSGTDTQYF. CDR3 in DNA: TGTGCCAGCAGAATGGCCTCGAGGACTAGCGGCACAGATACGCAGTATTTT. The V call is TRBV5-6, the J call TRBJ2-3, with 9 nucleotides matching TRBD2. Germline V gives CDR1 SGHDT, CDR2 YYEEEE. The CDR3 loop spans 17 amino acids. V trimming: 5 bases; J trimming: 1 base; junction bases outside the gene matches: 11. The full variable domain, with the rest looked up from reference TRBV5-6 and TRBJ2-3, is DAGVTQSPTHLIKTRGQQVTLRCSPKSGHDTVSWYQQALGQGPQFIFQYYEEEERQRGNFPDRFSGHQFPNYSSELNVNALLLGDSALYLCASRMASRTSGTDTQYFGPGTRLTVL.

This chain joins TRBV6-5 and TRBJ2-7, with 8 bases matching TRBD2. Germline V lookup: CDR1 MNHEY, CDR2 SVGAGI. CDR3 size: 14 residues. V dropped 4 bases and J dropped 2; count of bases not matched to a gene: 4. The CDR3 loop reads CASSSKRETYEQYF. In nucleotides, the CDR3 is TGTGCCAGCAGTTCTAAGCGGGAGACCTACGAGCAGTACTTC.

The chain couples TRBV20-1 to TRBJ2-1; no reliable D call. Trimming stripped 7 bases from V and 5 bases from J, with 9 bases between. This CDR3 is 11 amino acids long. Germline CDR1 DFQATT, CDR2 SNEGSKA (reference sequence). As DNA, the CDR3 is TGCAGTGTGGAGTCCCACAATGAGCAGTTCTTC. Protein product: CSVESHNEQFF.

The chain employs TRBV5-1 and TRBJ2-7, with a tentative D call TRBD2 (6 bases). CDR1 and CDR2 (germline): SGHRS, YFSETQ. V gave up 3 bases and J gave up 2 bases, with 12 bases separating them. The CDR3 is 14 amino acids. As DNA, the CDR3 is TGCGCCAGCAGCTGGGACGGGAGAGCCTACGAGCAGTACTTC. This codes for CASSWDGRAYEQYF.

V usage is TRBV28 and J usage is TRBJ2-7; 7 nucleotides agree with TRBD2. Per germline, CDR1 MDHEN and CDR2 SYDVKM. V lost 4 bases and J lost 7; bases outside the gene matches: 13. The CDR3 spans 15 residues. The CDR3 loop is CASSSNPGGTLEQYF. As DNA, the CDR3 is TGTGCCAGCAGTTCGAATCCCGGGGGGACTTTAGAGCAGTACTTC.

CDR3 nucleotides: TGCGCCAGCAGCTTAGAACAAAACACTGAAGCTTTCTTT. Its translation: CASSLEQNTEAFF. The chain uses TRBV5-1 and TRBJ1-1; D unresolved. The V and J ends lost 2 bases and 2 bases respectively, with 7 bases between them. The CDR3 loop spans 13 amino acids. Germline V lookup: CDR1 SGHRS, CDR2 YFSETQ.

This chain connects TRBV9 to TRBJ2-7; 11 bases are a match to TRBD2. This CDR3 is built from 15 residues. V shed 0 bases and J 1 base; nucleotides not matched to a gene: 0. The germline gives CDR1 SGDLS, CDR2 YYNGEE. The CDR3 sequence is CASSVGLAGSYEQYF. DNA of the CDR3: TGTGCCAGCAGCGTAGGACTAGCGGGATCCTACGAGCAGTACTTC.

This clone was observed a single time. The CDR3 spells CASGLDPGDTQYF. The DNA for the CDR3 is TGTGCTAGTGGTTTGGACCCGGGGGATACGCAGTATTTT. The rearrangement links TRBV12-5 to TRBJ2-3; perhaps TRBD2 as D (5 bases). Trimming stripped 1 base from V and 6 bases from J, with 8 bases between. The CDR3 has 13 residues. CDR1 is LGHNT, CDR2 FRNRAP, per germline.